This T cell receptor beta chain was recorded in a study of shared clonotypes between healthy human individuals. Overall study: Three plates were used per donor for CD4 naive, three for CD4 memory, two for CD8 naive and one for CD8 memory. The study, taken as a whole, reports: Naive subsets, compared against memory subsets, generally had larger estimated richness values. At large depth, rarefaction still showed sorted-subset sequencing to be incomplete.

Trimming pared 1 base from V and 6 bases from J, leaving 13 bases between. This CDR3 has 15 residues. CDR1 and CDR2 (germline): SGDLS, YYNGEE. Here immunoSEQ multiplex PCR was the method, and the copy in TCRdb shows in-frame clones only, minus some. Altogether about 2.3 million clones are present, roughly 92% being singletons, with the ten largest covering 0.3% to 0.4%. Notes on this clone: Its antigen is still unknown.

The source material was naive CD4+ T cells from PBMCs. Subset denoted: CD45RA+ positively selected. The chain couples TRBV9 to TRBJ2-2, with a possible D match to TRBD1 (5 bases). The receptor was derived from a young man in good health. Some clones in this sample may be carry-over from other donors' samples. For the CDR3, the DNA is TGTGCCAGCAGCGTAAAGGGGATCGAGGCCGGGGAGCTGTTTTTT. It specifies CASSVKGIEAGELFF.